This entry features one TCR beta chain sequence. The assay was immunoSEQ multiplex PCR, and TCRdb's table has in-frame clones only and misses some. The data hold around 30,000 clones, with around 77% observed a single time. This specimen comes from a study of blood T cell repertoires in COVID-19. This CDR3 region has 14 residues. Germline loops: CDR1 SGHKS, CDR2 YYEKEE (reference sequence). Trimming removed 0 bases at V and 11 bases at J, with 15 bases between. The V call is TRBV5-5, the J call TRBJ2-1, with D possibly TRBD1 on 6 matching bases. Sequenced input: peripheral blood. The source of this sequence is a human donor in a cohort sampled during active COVID-19. The CDR3 is CASSLGQGPYQQFF. The CDR3 DNA sequence: TGTGCCAGCAGCTTGGGGCAGGGGCCCTACCAGCAGTTCTTC.